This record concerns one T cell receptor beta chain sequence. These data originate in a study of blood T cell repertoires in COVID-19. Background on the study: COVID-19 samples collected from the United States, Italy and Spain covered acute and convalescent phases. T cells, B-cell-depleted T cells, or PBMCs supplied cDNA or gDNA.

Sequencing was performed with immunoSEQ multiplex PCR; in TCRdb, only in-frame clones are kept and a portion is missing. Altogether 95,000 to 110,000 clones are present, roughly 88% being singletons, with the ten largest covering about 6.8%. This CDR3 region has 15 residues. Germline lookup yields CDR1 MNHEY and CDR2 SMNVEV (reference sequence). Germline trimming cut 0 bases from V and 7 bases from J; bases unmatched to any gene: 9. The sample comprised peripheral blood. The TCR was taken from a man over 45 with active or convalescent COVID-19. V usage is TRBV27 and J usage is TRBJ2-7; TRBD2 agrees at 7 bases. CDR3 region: CASSLSFAGDLEQYF. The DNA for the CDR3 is TGTGCCAGCAGTTTATCGTTTGCGGGAGACTTAGAGCAGTACTTC.